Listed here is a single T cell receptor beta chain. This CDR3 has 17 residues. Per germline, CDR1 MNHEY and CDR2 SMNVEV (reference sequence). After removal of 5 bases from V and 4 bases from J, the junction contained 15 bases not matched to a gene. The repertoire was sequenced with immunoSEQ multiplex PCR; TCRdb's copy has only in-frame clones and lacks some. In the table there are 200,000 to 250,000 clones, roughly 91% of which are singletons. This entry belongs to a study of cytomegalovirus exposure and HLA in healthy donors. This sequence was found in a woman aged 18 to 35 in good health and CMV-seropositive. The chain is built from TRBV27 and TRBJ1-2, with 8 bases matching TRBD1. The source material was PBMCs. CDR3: CASSPVPGQALGYGYTF. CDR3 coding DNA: TGTGCCAGCAGTCCGGTCCCGGGACAGGCCCTAGGCTATGGCTACACCTTC.